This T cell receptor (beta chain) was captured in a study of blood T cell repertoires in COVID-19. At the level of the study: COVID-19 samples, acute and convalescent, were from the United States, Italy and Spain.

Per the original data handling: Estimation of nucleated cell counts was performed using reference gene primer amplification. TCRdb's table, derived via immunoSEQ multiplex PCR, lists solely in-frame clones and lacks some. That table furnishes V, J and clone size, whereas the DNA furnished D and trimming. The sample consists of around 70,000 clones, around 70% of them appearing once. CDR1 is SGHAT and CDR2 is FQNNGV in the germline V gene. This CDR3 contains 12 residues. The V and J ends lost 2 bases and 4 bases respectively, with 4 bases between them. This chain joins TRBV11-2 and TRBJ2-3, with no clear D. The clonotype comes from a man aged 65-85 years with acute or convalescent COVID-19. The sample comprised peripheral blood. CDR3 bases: TGTGCCAGCAGCTTACATGCAGATACGCAGTATTTT. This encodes CASSLHADTQYF. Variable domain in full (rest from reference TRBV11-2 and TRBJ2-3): EAGVAQSPRYKIIEKRQSVAFWCNPISGHATLYWYQQILGQGPKLLIQFQNNGVVDDSQLPKDRFSAERLKGVDSTLKIQPAKLEDSAVYLCASSLHADTQYFGPGTRLTVL.